This is a list of T cell receptor beta chains from one sample in a study of T cells in Graves' hyperthyroidism and ophthalmopathy. Via MiXCR, TCRdb re-called the multiplex PCR reads, giving one row per CDR3 protein. The repertoire holds some 400,000 distinct CDR3 sequences, with 15% to 20% as singletons. Sequenced input: blood. The receptors were sampled from a woman younger than 30 with Graves' hyperthyroidism. CDR3s include the opening cysteine and the closing phenylalanine or tryptophan. The D gene is left open where the match is weak. Clone sizes are given selectively: once, few, many, or a class where the clone is expanded.

TRBJ2-7 . many TRBV24-1 TGTGCCACCAGTGCCCCGGGGTCCTACGAGCAGTACTTC CATSAPGSYEQYF
TRBJ2-2 . . TRBV4-2 TGTGCCAGCAGATACAGGGACACCGGGGAGCCGTTTTTT CASRYRDTGEPFF
TRBJ1-1 . many TRBV6-5 TGTGCCAGCAGTTACAAAGGGAACACTGAAGCTTTCTTT CASSYKGNTEAFF
TRBJ2-2 . many TRBV6-5 TGTGCCAGCAGTTACCGAGGCGCGGGGAACACCGGGGAGCTGTTTTTT CASSYRGAGNTGELFF
TRBJ2-7 TRBD1 many TRBV12-3/TRBV12-4 TGTGCCAGCAGTGTAACCGGGACAGGGGGCGCATACGAGCAGTACTTC CASSVTGTGGAYEQYF
TRBJ1-5 . few TRBV12-3/TRBV12-4 TGTGCCAGCTCCGAGGTGGATAGCAATCAGCCCCAGCATTTT CASSEVDSNQPQHF
TRBJ1-1 . many TRBV27 TGTGCCAGCAGTACATATCTGAGAGGCACTGAAGCTTTCTTT CASSTYLRGTEAFF
TRBJ2-1 . few TRBV20-1 TGCAGTGCTAGCCCAGGGGTTCCCTACAATGAGCAGTTCTTC CSASPGVPYNEQFF
TRBJ1-1 . many TRBV20-1 TGCAGTGCCAACACTGAAGCTTTCTTT CSANTEAFF
TRBJ2-1 . few TRBV29-1 TGCAGCGTTGAACCGGACCAGCGCCCCTACAATGAGCAGTTCTTC CSVEPDQRPYNEQFF
TRBJ2-4 . many TRBV5-5 TGTGCCAGCAGCTTGATAGAGGGGCCCGAAAACATTCAGTACTTC CASSLIEGPENIQYF
TRBJ1-1 . . TRBV5-4 TGTGCCAGCAGCTTGCTTGCGAACACTGAACCTTTCTTT CASSLLANTEPFF
TRBJ1-5 TRBD1 many TRBV18 TGTGCCAGCTCGCCGACCGGACAGGGGCTTGAGCAGCCCCAGCATTTT CASSPTGQGLEQPQHF
TRBJ1-1 TRBD1 many TRBV12-3/TRBV12-4 TGTGCCAGCAGTATCCGACAGGGGAGGACTGAAGCTTTCTTT CASSIRQGRTEAFF
TRBJ1-6 . many TRBV6-1 TGTGCCAGCAATAAGGGCCCCAACTATAATTCACCCCTCCACTTT CASNKGPNYNSPLHF
TRBJ2-7 . many TRBV6-1 TGTGCCAGCAGGGTCCCGGGAACTCGAGAGCAGTACTTC CASRVPGTREQYF
TRBJ1-2 TRBD1 many TRBV24-1 TGTGCCACTCAACGGACAGGGGGCTATGGCTACACCTTC CATQRTGGYGYTF
TRBJ2-5 TRBD2 many TRBV3-1 TGTGCCAGCAGCCAATCCCTAGCGGGCCGCCAAGAGACCCAGTACTTC CASSQSLAGRQETQYF
TRBJ1-1 . many TRBV11-2 TGTGCCAGAAAAACTTCAGGCGTGAACACTGAAGCTTTCTTT CARKTSGVNTEAFF
TRBJ1-1 . many TRBV6-5 TGTGCCAGCAGTTACGTGAGCTTGAACACTGAAGCTTTCTTT CASSYVSLNTEAFF
TRBJ1-2 TRBD1 . TRBV12-3/TRBV12-4 TGTGCCAGCAGCCACCGGGACAGGGGGTCTTATGGCTACACCTTC CASSHRDRGSYGYTF
TRBJ1-5 . many TRBV12-3/TRBV12-4 TGTGCCAGCAGTACCGGACCGGACAGTACCTCACCCCAGCATTTT CASSTGPDSTSPQHF
TRBJ1-5 . few TRBV5-1 TGCGCCAGCAGCGCCGAGGGGGGCAATCAGCCCCAGCATTTT CASSAEGGNQPQHF